The clone carrying this TCR beta chain occurred once. This CDR3 contains 12 residues. V dropped 7 bases and J dropped 4 bases, with 7 bases sitting between them. A sample-barcoded 5' primer and a J-beta primer mix were used in a second PCR of about 7 to 12 cycles. MiXCR was run by TCRdb on the 5' RACE reads, yielding one entry per CDR3 protein. Among approximately 1,100,000 distinct CDR3 sequences, more than 40% were seen once, and the ten largest hold approximately 17%. The sample comes from a study of blood T cells in healthy people across ages. The sample taken for sequencing was blood. The receptor comes from a woman aged 55-75 years in good health. The chain couples TRBV12-3 or TRBV12-4 to TRBJ1-4; D uncertain. DNA of the CDR3: TGTGCCAGCAAGGACCTTAATGAAAAACTGTTTTTT. This encodes CASKDLNEKLFF.